Included here is one T cell receptor beta chain sequence, with context. Antigen specificity is unknown. Other DNA sequences within the sample encode an identical CDR3. The data are from a study of T cell responses to AZD1222 COVID-19 vaccine. Produced via immunoSEQ multiplex PCR; TCRdb's table is partial and in-frame only. Of some 110,000 clones in the sample, roughly 87% were seen once. Trimming pared 4 bases from V and 1 base from J, leaving 13 bases between. CDR3 length equals 15 residues. From germline, CDR1 is SGHRS and CDR2 YFSETQ. Study conclusions and caveats: Only after the peak T cell response were repertoires sampled. Baseline seropositives among AZD1222 recipients totaled only five to seven. The donors showed a predominance of white British ancestry and of females, with possible underestimation of clonal diversity.

Material: peripheral blood, obtained on day 0 of AZD1222 vaccination. The clonotype was recovered from an adult in good health. The chain couples TRBV5-1 to TRBJ2-3; D gene ambiguous. DNA of the CDR3: TGCGCCAGCAGCCTTAGATCCTTGGGCACAGATACGCAGTATTTT. Translation gives CASSLRSLGTDTQYF.